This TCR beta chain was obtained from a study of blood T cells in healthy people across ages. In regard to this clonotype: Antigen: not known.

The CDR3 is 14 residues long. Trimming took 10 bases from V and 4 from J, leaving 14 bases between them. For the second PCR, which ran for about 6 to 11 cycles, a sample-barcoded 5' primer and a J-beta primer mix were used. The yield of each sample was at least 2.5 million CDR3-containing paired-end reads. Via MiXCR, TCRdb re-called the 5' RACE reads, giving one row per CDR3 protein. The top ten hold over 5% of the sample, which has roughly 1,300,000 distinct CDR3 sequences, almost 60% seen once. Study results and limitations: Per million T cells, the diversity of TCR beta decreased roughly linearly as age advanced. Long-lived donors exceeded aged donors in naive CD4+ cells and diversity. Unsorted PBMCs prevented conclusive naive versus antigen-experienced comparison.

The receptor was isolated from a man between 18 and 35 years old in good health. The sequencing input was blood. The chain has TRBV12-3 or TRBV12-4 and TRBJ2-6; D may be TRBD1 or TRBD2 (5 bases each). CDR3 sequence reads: CAISQGAGANVLTF. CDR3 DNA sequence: TGTGCCATATCTCAGGGAGCCGGGGCCAACGTCCTGACTTTC.